This T cell receptor (beta chain) was captured by sequencing in a study of blood T cells in healthy people across ages. Points from the study as a whole: A strong correlation was seen between TCR beta diversity and naive T cell percentage. Both naive CD4+ cell counts and diversity were greater in long-lived donors than in aged donors.

In its sample, this clonotype was seen a few times. Its antigen is not identified. Germline V gene sequence: CDR1 ENHRY, CDR2 SYGVKD. This CDR3 comprises 11 residues. A J-beta primer mix and a sample-barcoded 5' primer were used in a second PCR of about 6 to 12 cycles. MiXCR, run by TCRdb on the 5' RACE reads, gives a single entry per CDR3 protein. There are 1.5 million to 2 million distinct CDR3 sequences in the sample; about 30% occur only once, and 7.7% lies in the top ten. This receptor was obtained from a woman aged 25 to 39 in good health. Sequencing was done on a sample of blood. This chain links TRBV10-3 with TRBJ2-1; no reliable D call. The CDR3: CPRTSVDEQFF. CDR3 nucleotide sequence: TGTCCCAGGACGAGCGTAGATGAGCAGTTCTTC.